This entry describes one T cell receptor (beta chain). Its antigen is still unknown. Data came from immunoSEQ multiplex PCR; TCRdb stores just in-frame clones and leaves some out. The sample gives over 10,000 clones, approximately 84% of which show up once; 20% to 30% is in the top ten. The data were obtained in a study of graft-versus-host responses after intestinal transplantation. Study details: Transplants were multivisceral, liver-intestinal, or isolated intestinal. Anti-thymocyte globulin induction preceded about 3 years of tacrolimus and steroid maintenance in all recipients.

CDR1 and CDR2 from the germline V gene are PRHDT and FYEKMQ (reference sequence). CDR3 length equals 13 residues. Unmatched junction bases numbered 7, after V lost 5 bases and J lost 9 bases. General study results and limits: Analysis identified GvH clones in recipient marrow, with some appearing first in ileum or blood. Some patients had graft-donor T cell macrochimerism. In their allografts, the ratios of graft-versus-host to host-versus-graft T cell clones were high.

The chain carries TRBV13 and TRBJ2-5; TRBD1 matches 9 bases. Sequences were derived from PBMCs, sampled after intestinal transplantation. This receptor was obtained from a human patient who received an intestinal transplant, so some T cells may come from the graft donor. The DNA of the CDR3 is TGTGCCAGCAGCGCCGGGACAGGGTTCTCCCAGTACTTC. Its translation is CASSAGTGFSQYF.